This T cell receptor (beta chain) was sequenced in a study of human T cells and chemical hapten exposure. Study as a whole: Mostly female, the patients presented with alopecia areata, totalis or universalis. General study results and limits: Patch test score rose with PT1 expanded TCR count, significant at thresholds 8, 16 and 32, not 4.

Germline values: CDR1 MNHEY, CDR2 SVGAGI. V lost 5 bases and J lost 3, with 7 bases in between. This CDR3 contains 12 residues. TCRdb processed the RACE reads anew with MiXCR; each CDR3 protein has one entry. Of roughly 250,000 distinct CDR3 sequences listed, about 9% are singletons. This clonotype was observed a few times. Its antigen is as yet unknown. Time point noted: pre-sensitization, week 0. Treatment indicated: therapeutic diphenylcyclopropenone sensitization with weekly scalp DPC. The chain joins TRBV6-5 to TRBJ1-1, with a possible D match to TRBD1 (5 bases). The TCR was taken from a woman aged 40 to 55 with alopecia areata. Some clones in this sample may be carry-over from other donors' samples. The sample consisted of whole blood, taken in connection with sensitization to the hapten diphenylcyclopropenone (DPC). CDR3 coding DNA: TGTGCCAGCAGTGACAGCGACACTGAAGCTTTCTTT. Its translation is CASSDSDTEAFF.